These 24 T cell receptor beta chains share one sample of origin, sequenced in a study of CD4 T cells in relation to SARS-CoV-2 and coronaviruses. No antigens are known for them. Sequencing used immunoSEQ multiplex PCR; TCRdb keeps in-frame clones, though not all of them. Here the sample spans about 18,000 clones, about 80% being singletons. CD4+ T cells from unexposed donors were obtained before the COVID-19 pandemic (2011-2018). The cells were cultured for about 10 days before CD4+ T cells were isolated. Input material: CD4+ T cells from PBMCs, cultured in vitro. The receptors were gathered from a human donor in good health.

J is TRBJ2-7 and V is TRBV11-2; D remains ambiguous. CDR3 length: 11 residues. V was cut by 4 bases and J by 2 bases, with 3 bases left in between. Germline V lookup: CDR1 SGHAT, CDR2 FQNNGV. The CDR3 region is CASSSAYEQYF. The CDR3 nucleotides are TGTGCCAGCAGCTCAGCCTACGAGCAGTACTTC.

The V call is TRBV11-2, the J call TRBJ2-3; D is unresolved. The CDR3 sequence is 12 residues long. CDR1 is SGHAT and CDR2 is FQNNGV in the germline V gene. Trimming took 4 bases from V and 7 from J, leaving 9 bases between them. The CDR3 region has the DNA TGTGCCAGCAGCTCCGTAAGAAATACGCAGTATTTT. This translates into CASSSVRNTQYF.

This rearrangement joins TRBV4-3 to TRBJ2-3, with unresolved D. From germline, CDR1 is LGHNA and CDR2 YSLEER. CDR3 length equals 14 residues. V shed 3 bases and J shed 0 bases, with 7 bases lying between them. As DNA, the CDR3 is TGCGCCAGCAGCCACCTGGACAGCACAGATACGCAGTATTTT. Translation gives CASSHLDSTDTQYF.

V and J are TRBV5-8 and TRBJ1-3; D gene ambiguous. CDR1 and CDR2 from the germline V gene are SGHTS and YDEGEE. The ends were cut back, 4 bases at V and 2 bases at J, with 4 bases in the middle. This CDR3 has 12 residues. CDR3 amino acids: CASSITGNTIYF. CDR3 in DNA: TGTGCCAGCAGCATCACTGGAAACACCATATATTTT. Full variable domain (outside the CDR3, taken from reference TRBV5-8 and TRBJ1-3): EAGVTQSPTHLIKTRGQQATLRCSPISGHTSVYWYQQALGLGLQFLLWYDEGEERNRGNFPPRFSGRQFPNYSSELNVNALELEDSALYLCASSITGNTIYFGEGSWLTVV.

The V and J genes are TRBV4-1 and TRBJ2-7; tentatively, D is TRBD1 or TRBD2 (6 bases each). The germline CDR1 and CDR2 sequences are MGHRA and YSYEKL. The CDR3 length is 16 residues. V lost 1 base to trimming and J lost 7 bases, with 20 bases between them. The CDR3 bases are TGCGCCAGCAGCCAAGTCTGGGGGGCCCTGCTTTGGGAGCAGTACTTC. Translation: CASSQVWGALLWEQYF.

This clone was counted once. The chain carries TRBV4-1 and TRBJ2-1; TRBD2 matches at 7 bases. CDR3 length equals 16 residues. J gave up 0 bases and V 6 bases, and 8 bases lay outside the gene matches. CDR1 MGHRA and CDR2 YSYEKL come from the germline V gene. The CDR3 nucleotides read TGCGCCAGCAGTCCCTCGGGGGGTCGCTCCTACAATGAGCAGTTCTTC. Amino acid sequence: CASSPSGGRSYNEQFF.

This sequence joins TRBV3-1 (or the pseudogene TRBV3-2) and TRBJ2-5; D possibly corresponds to TRBD2 (6 bases). V lost 3 bases and J 2 bases, leaving 13 bases between the germline ends. Germline CDR1 reads LGHDT; CDR2 reads YNNKEL (reference sequence). There are 15 residues in the CDR3. The CDR3 spells CASSHLRLGQETQYF. The CDR3 DNA sequence: TGTGCCAGCAGCCATCTTCGACTAGGACAAGAGACCCAGTACTTC.

The chain has TRBV6-1 and TRBJ2-3; tentative D call: TRBD2 (5 bases). With 4 bases removed from V and 3 bases from J, the gap between germline ends came to 17 bases. Germline lookup yields CDR1 MNHNS and CDR2 SASEGT. There are 16 residues in the CDR3. The CDR3 region is CASSAQLDPSTDTQYF. Here the CDR3 DNA reads TGTGCCAGCAGTGCACAACTAGACCCCAGTACAGATACGCAGTATTTT.

The DNA of the CDR3 is TGTGCCAGCAGTCGACAGGGAGTCAGGGAAAAACTGTTTTTT. Residues: CASSRQGVREKLFF. The V call is TRBV2, the J call TRBJ1-4; 7 positions match TRBD1. V shed 5 bases, J shed 8 bases, and the junction held 8 bases outside the gene matches. Germline CDR1 reads SNHLY; CDR2 reads FYNNEI. The CDR3 extends over 14 amino acids.

This chain uses TRBV25-1 with TRBJ1-1; D may be TRBD1 (6 bases). The CDR3 has 13 residues. Germline values: CDR1 MGHDK, CDR2 SYGVNS. V gave up 7 bases and J gave up 10 bases, with 19 bases separating them. This CDR3 is CASTPRGGRRAFF. The DNA for the CDR3 is TGTGCCAGCACGCCCCGAGGGGGGCGGAGAGCTTTCTTT.

The rearrangement links TRBV6-2 or TRBV6-3 to TRBJ1-5; D possibly corresponds to TRBD1 (5 bases). Trimming pared 2 bases from V and 7 bases from J, leaving 9 bases between. The CDR3 covers 13 residues. Per germline, CDR1 MNHEY and CDR2 SVGEGT. The CDR3 nucleotides are TGTGCCAGCAGTTACACAGGAGACCAGCCCCAGCATTTT. This translates into CASSYTGDQPQHF.

The chain links TRBV7-9 to TRBJ1-2, with a tentative D call TRBD1 (5 bases). The ends were cut back, 6 bases at V and 8 bases at J, with 19 bases in the middle. The CDR3 covers 14 residues. Germline V gene lookup returns CDR1 SEHNR and CDR2 FQNEAQ (reference sequence). The DNA for the CDR3 is TGTGCCAGCAGACTGCTAAGGGGAGGAACGGGCTACACCTTC. The encoded protein is CASRLLRGGTGYTF.

The V gene is TRBV4-2, the J gene TRBJ2-3; the match to TRBD2 covers 11 bases. CDR1 is LGHNA and CDR2 is YNFKEQ in the germline V gene. CDR3 size: 15 residues. The V gene end was trimmed by 4 bases and the J gene end by 3 bases; junction bases not matched to a gene: 3. The CDR3 reads CASSRTSGSTDTQYF. CDR3 in DNA: TGTGCCAGCAGCCGAACTAGCGGGAGTACAGATACGCAGTATTTT.

The chain has TRBV7-2 and TRBJ2-5; D gene unclear. CDR3 length: 13 amino acids. The germline V and J ends were trimmed by 0 bases and 1 base, with 3 bases remaining between them. Looked up from germline, CDR1 is SGHTA and CDR2 is FQGNSA. CDR3 protein: CASSLAFQETQYF. The CDR3, as DNA: TGTGCCAGCAGCTTAGCATTCCAAGAGACCCAGTACTTC.

The V call is TRBV4-3, the J call TRBJ2-1; D remains ambiguous. The CDR3 is 13 amino acids. Germline CDR1 LGHNA, CDR2 YSLEER. The V gene lost 0 bases and the J gene lost 15 bases, with 15 bases spanning the gap. Written as DNA, the CDR3 is TGCGCCAGCAGCCAAGAACTCTTAGATCACCCGTTCTTC. It is translated as CASSQELLDHPFF.

The chain carries TRBV18 and TRBJ1-5; D is uncertain. CDR1 KGHSH and CDR2 LQKENI come from the germline V gene. The CDR3 has 15 residues. Trimming pared 3 bases from V and 5 bases from J, leaving 14 bases between. The CDR3 region is CASSPGWEGDQPQHF. The DNA of the CDR3 is TGTGCCAGCTCACCGGGCTGGGAAGGCGATCAGCCCCAGCATTTT.

The rearrangement uses TRBV7-9 and TRBJ2-7; 14 nucleotides align to TRBD2. V was pared by 6 bases and J by 7 bases, with 8 bases of the junction left unmatched. CDR1 SEHNR and CDR2 FQNEAQ come from the germline V gene (reference sequence). The CDR3 extends over 15 amino acids. CDR3 bases: TGTGCCAGCAGGGAGCCGGGACTAGCGGGAGTTGAGCAGTACTTC. It yields the protein CASREPGLAGVEQYF.

This clone was counted only a few times. The rearrangement joins TRBV29-1 to TRBJ2-3, with 7 bases fitting TRBD2. The CDR3 loop spans 13 amino acids. Losses at the gene ends were 3 bases for V and 6 bases for J; bases not matched to a gene: 6. Germline CDR1 is SQVTM and CDR2 is ANQGSEA. In DNA form, the CDR3 reads TGCAGCGTTGATACGGGAGGAACGGATACGCAGTATTTT. It encodes CSVDTGGTDTQYF.

This CDR3 is CASSQRMLAGTYEQYF. CDR3 in DNA: TGCGCCAGCAGCCAAAGAATGCTAGCGGGAACATACGAGCAGTACTTC. V is TRBV4-1 and J is TRBJ2-7; 9 nucleotides match TRBD2. After removal of 2 bases from V and 4 bases from J, the junction contained 9 bases not matched to a gene. Germline V lookup: CDR1 MGHRA, CDR2 YSYEKL. The CDR3 has 16 amino acids.

The J gene is TRBJ1-5, the V gene TRBV7-2; possible D gene TRBD1, 6 bases. CDR3 length equals 15 residues. The V end lost 2 bases, the J end lost 7 bases, and 15 bases lay between the germline ends. CDR1 SGHTA and CDR2 FQGNSA come from the germline V gene. CDR3 sequence (DNA): TGTGCCAGCAGCTTAAGGGGGGGCGCGAAACAGCCCCAGCATTTT. It translates to CASSLRGGAKQPQHF.

This clone was observed a handful of times. This chain uses TRBV12-5 with TRBJ2-3, with 7 bases identical to TRBD1. The CDR3 has 16 amino acids. Losses at the gene ends were 1 base for V and 5 bases for J; bases not matched to a gene: 9. CDR1 LGHNT and CDR2 FRNRAP come from the germline V gene. In DNA, the CDR3 is TGTGCTAGTGGTTTGGGTATAGGGGGCTTGGGAGATACGCAGTATTTT. Translation gives CASGLGIGGLGDTQYF. The full variable domain, in which reference TRBV12-5 and TRBJ2-3 provide the parts outside the CDR3, is DARVTQTPRHKVTEMGQEVTMRCQPILGHNTVFWYRQTMMQGLELLAYFRNRAPLDDSGMPKDRFSAEMPDATLATLKIQPSEPRDSAVYFCASGLGIGGLGDTQYFGPGTRLTVL.

The chain employs TRBV7-9 and TRBJ1-6; D may be TRBD1 (6 bases). The CDR3 has 16 residues. The V and J ends lost 5 bases and 9 bases respectively, with 20 bases between them. Germline loops: CDR1 SEHNR, CDR2 FQNEAQ (reference sequence). The CDR3 sequence: CASSPSARTGLSPLHF. DNA of the CDR3: TGTGCCAGCAGCCCCTCAGCCCGCACAGGGCTTTCACCCCTCCACTTT.

The chain combines TRBV5-4 with TRBJ1-2, with D unclear. The CDR3 consists of 16 residues. Germline V gene data show CDR1 as SGHNT and CDR2 as YYREEE (reference sequence). Trimming removed 4 bases at V and 2 bases at J, with 18 bases between. As DNA, the CDR3 is TGTGCCAGCAGCGGAGGACGGCTTACCCAGAACTATGGCTACACCTTC. Translating it yields CASSGGRLTQNYGYTF.

This rearrangement joins TRBV27 to TRBJ2-2; TRBD2 aligns across 7 bases. This CDR3 spans 15 amino acids. Trimming cost V 4 bases and J 5 bases; bases outside gene matches: 7. Germline V gene data show CDR1 as MNHEY and CDR2 as SMNVEV (reference sequence). CDR3 DNA: TGTGCCAGCAGTTCGGTAGCGGGTGGGACCGGGGAGCTGTTTTTT. It encodes CASSSVAGGTGELFF.